Below, 11 T cell receptor beta chains from the same sample are listed, as sequenced in a study of blood T cell repertoires in COVID-19. Generated by immunoSEQ multiplex PCR, the TCRdb table keeps only in-frame clones and is missing some. The table shows a few hundred thousand clones, with roughly 85% occurring only once. Sequenced: PBMCs or T cells enriched from blood (not recorded which). These receptor sequences come from a woman aged 50 to 60 who had been exposed to COVID-19.

The genes are TRBV6-6 and TRBJ1-2; 7 bases align to TRBD1. The CDR3 totals 14 residues. After removal of 6 bases from V and 5 bases from J, the junction contained 9 bases not matched to a gene. In germline, CDR1 is MNHNY, CDR2 SVGAGI (reference sequence). CDR3 loop: CASSIRDSTYGYTF. The DNA of the CDR3 is TGTGCCAGCAGCATACGGGACAGTACTTATGGCTACACCTTC.

V and J are TRBV27 and TRBJ1-1; D remains ambiguous. Germline V lookup: CDR1 MNHEY, CDR2 SMNVEV (reference sequence). V was clipped by 4 bases and J by 1 base, with 7 bases between them. This CDR3 contains 13 residues. In DNA, the CDR3 is TGTGCCAGCAGTTCCAAGCCGAACACTGAAGCTTTCTTT. It encodes CASSSKPNTEAFF.

This clone has a handful of counts. This chain joins TRBV7-9 and TRBJ2-7; 7 positions match TRBD2. Germline CDR1 is SEHNR and CDR2 is FQNEAQ (reference sequence). The CDR3 is made up of 14 amino acids. With 10 bases clipped from V and 2 bases from J, the junction kept 11 bases outside the gene matches. The CDR3 sequence: CATRSSGATYEQYF. The CDR3 DNA sequence: TGTGCCACCAGAAGCAGCGGGGCAACCTACGAGCAGTACTTC.

The gene calls are TRBV5-4 and TRBJ1-1; unclear D gene. From germline, CDR1 is SGHNT and CDR2 YYREEE (reference sequence). V gave up 4 bases and J gave up 0 bases, with 7 bases separating them. This CDR3 comprises 13 residues. The CDR3 bases are TGTGCCAGCAGCGCCACAATGAACACTGAAGCTTTCTTT. The encoded protein is CASSATMNTEAFF. Full variable domain (outside the CDR3, taken from reference TRBV5-4 and TRBJ1-1): ETGVTQSPTHLIKTRGQQVTLRCSSQSGHNTVSWYQQALGQGPQFIFQYYREEENGRGNFPPRFSGLQFPNYSSELNVNALELDDSALYLCASSATMNTEAFFGQGTRLTVV.

The chain links TRBV2 to TRBJ1-1; 7 nucleotides agree with TRBD1. With V trimmed by 7 bases and J by 4 bases, 9 bases remained unmatched. From germline, CDR1 is SNHLY and CDR2 FYNNEI. This CDR3 spans 14 amino acids. The CDR3 nucleotides read TGTGCCAGCATTCGTGGACAGGTGCTCACTGAAGCTTTCTTT. Its translation: CASIRGQVLTEAFF.

The chain couples TRBV27 to TRBJ2-3; 10 nucleotides match TRBD1. Germline assignment: CDR1 MNHEY and CDR2 SMNVEV (reference sequence). The trim removed 6 bases at V and 0 bases at J, leaving 6 bases unmatched. CDR3 length: 16 residues. CDR3 loop: CASRSDRGRSTDTQYF. For the CDR3, the DNA is TGTGCCAGCAGGAGCGACAGGGGGCGTAGCACAGATACGCAGTATTTT.

V usage is TRBV5-8 and J usage is TRBJ1-2, with a possible D match to TRBD1 (5 bases). The V gene's germline CDR1 is SGHTS and CDR2 YDEGEE. This CDR3 has 14 amino acids. Trimming shortened V by 0 bases and J by 4 bases, and 10 bases separated the two germline ends. CDR3 sequence reads: CASSLGPGGYGYTF. CDR3 bases: TGTGCCAGCAGCTTGGGTCCGGGGGGCTATGGCTACACCTTC.

J is TRBJ1-2 and V is TRBV4-1, with D maybe TRBD1 (6 bases). CDR3 length: 16 residues. Germline loops: CDR1 MGHRA, CDR2 YSYEKL. Trimming removed 3 bases at V and 4 bases at J, with 18 bases between. The chain's CDR3 is CASSQVFRDKSYGYTF. CDR3 DNA: TGCGCCAGCAGCCAGGTGTTCCGGGACAAGTCCTATGGCTACACCTTC.

This chain uses TRBV5-8 with TRBJ1-4, with D possibly TRBD1 on 5 matching bases. Germline lookup yields CDR1 SGHTS and CDR2 YDEGEE. With 0 bases removed from V and 6 bases from J, the gap between germline ends came to 9 bases. The CDR3 is made up of 14 amino acids. CDR3 sequence: CASSLGRQYEKLFF. CDR3 nucleotides: TGTGCCAGCAGCTTGGGGAGACAGTATGAAAAACTGTTTTTT. The variable domain in full, with the rest retrieved from reference TRBV5-8 and TRBJ1-4, is EAGVTQSPTHLIKTRGQQATLRCSPISGHTSVYWYQQALGLGLQFLLWYDEGEERNRGNFPPRFSGRQFPNYSSELNVNALELEDSALYLCASSLGRQYEKLFFGSGTQLSVL.

The rearrangement uses TRBV28 and TRBJ2-7; 9 bases line up with TRBD1. Trimming removed 6 bases from V and 2 bases from J; junction bases left unmatched: 5. Germline lookup yields CDR1 MDHEN and CDR2 SYDVKM. The CDR3 has 14 residues. The CDR3 spells CASRVRDRAYEQYF. The CDR3 nucleotides are TGTGCCAGCAGGGTCCGGGACAGGGCCTACGAGCAGTACTTC.

The rearrangement uses TRBV10-2 and TRBJ1-1; D not certain. V dropped 8 bases and J dropped 4 bases, with 11 bases sitting between them. In germline, CDR1 is WSHSY, CDR2 SAAADI. The length of the CDR3 is 12 residues. The CDR3 is CASSRLRTEAFF. As DNA, the CDR3 is TGCGCCAGCTCCCGACTCCGCACTGAAGCTTTCTTT.